This T cell receptor beta chain comes out of a study of T-cell reconstitution after alpha-beta-depleted transplantation in children. Library preparation (for TCRbeta) was performed with unique molecular identifiers. TCRdb analysed the PCR reads with MiXCR anew, one entry per CDR3 protein. The profile shows fewer than 750,000 distinct CDR3 sequences, more than 20% of them singletons. CDR3 length: 16 residues. V was clipped by 6 bases and J by 7 bases; unmatched bases: 15. Germline CDR1 is MGHRA and CDR2 is YSYEKL. About this clonotype: The target antigen is unknown.

Study-wide points: Expanded clones from the graft, numbering several hundred, reportedly supplied alpha-beta T cells about two months after transplant. The high TCRbeta diversity at day 60 in some patients came from surviving recipient T cells and thymic progenitors.

This receptor was obtained from a boy younger than two with Wiskott-Aldrich syndrome, due to receive a stem cell transplant. The genes are TRBV4-1 and TRBJ2-1, with 7 bases identical to TRBD2. The starting material was PBMCs, obtained before TCRalphabeta/CD19-depleted stem cell transplant. The CDR3 nucleotides read TGCGCCAGCAGGGGGGTGGGAGGGAGAAGAGGAAATGAGCAGTTCTTC. Amino acid sequence: CASRGVGGRRGNEQFF.